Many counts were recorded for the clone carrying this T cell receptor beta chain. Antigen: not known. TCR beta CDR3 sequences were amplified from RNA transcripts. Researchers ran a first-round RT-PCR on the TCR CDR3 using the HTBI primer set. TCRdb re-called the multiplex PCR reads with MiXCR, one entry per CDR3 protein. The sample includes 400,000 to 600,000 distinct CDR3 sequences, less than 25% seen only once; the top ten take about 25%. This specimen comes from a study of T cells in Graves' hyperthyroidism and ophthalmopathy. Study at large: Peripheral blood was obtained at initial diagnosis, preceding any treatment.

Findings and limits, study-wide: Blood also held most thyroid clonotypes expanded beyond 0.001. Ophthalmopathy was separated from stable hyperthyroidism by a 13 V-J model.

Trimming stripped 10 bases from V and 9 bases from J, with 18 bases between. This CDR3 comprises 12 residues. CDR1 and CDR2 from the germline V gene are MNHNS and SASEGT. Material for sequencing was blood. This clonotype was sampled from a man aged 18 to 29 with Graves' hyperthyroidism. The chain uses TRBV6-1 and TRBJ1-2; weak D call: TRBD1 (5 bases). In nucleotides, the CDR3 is TGTGCCATCGGGGGGGTAGGAAGACGCTACACCTTC. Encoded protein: CAIGGVGRRYTF.